This TCR beta chain was observed in a study of shared clonotypes between healthy human individuals. Clones were sequenced by immunoSEQ multiplex PCR, and TCRdb holds only the in-frame ones, with some missing. The profile shows 2 million to 2.5 million clones, under 97% of them singletons. The sequencing sample was made of naive CD4+ T cells sorted from blood. Subset of the sample: CD45RA+ positively selected. This TCR was sampled from a young man in good health.

The CDR3 sequence: CASSLSTGEQYF. DNA for the CDR3: TGTGCCAGCAGCTTGTCCACGGGAGAGCAGTACTTC. The chain is built from TRBV5-6 and TRBJ2-7; a possible D gene is TRBD2 (5 bases). Germline V CDR1 and CDR2: SGHDT, YYEEEE. The CDR3 contains 12 residues. V was trimmed by 1 base and J by 7 bases, leaving 9 bases between them.